The 16 T cell receptor beta chains listed next were all sequenced from one sample in a study of human T cells and chemical hapten exposure (dated by TCRdb to the early 2020s). Library preparation used RACE. TCRdb shows the sequencer as NextSeq 500. TCRdb reprocessing: public reads trimmed at Q25 with fastp, clones called with MiXCR, in-frame beta chains kept. Each entry is one CDR3 protein sequence, shown with its most common DNA and genes. This sample gives around 380,000 distinct CDR3 sequences in total; 4.5% to 7% of them show up just once. The ten largest clones represent less than 9% of the sample. Per the publication, the time point label means: pre-sensitization, week 0. The treatment or condition label, as the study defines it: therapeutic diphenylcyclopropenone sensitization with weekly scalp DPC. The input for sequencing was whole blood, taken in connection with sensitization to the hapten diphenylcyclopropenone (DPC). These receptors originate from a woman younger than 35 with alopecia areata. Some clones in this sample may be carry-over from other donors' samples.

CDR3 amino acids: CASSQPQGTGELFF. The CDR3 DNA reads as TGTGCCAGCAGCCAACCACAGGGCACCGGGGAGCTGTTTTTT. This chain links TRBV4-2 with TRBJ2-2; a possible D gene is TRBD1 (6 bases). V was clipped by 2 bases and J by 4 bases, with 8 bases between them. CDR3 length: 14 amino acids. The germline CDR1 and CDR2 sequences are LGHNA and YNFKEQ.

This clonotype showed up just a few times. The chain recombines TRBV12-5 with TRBJ1-1; unclear D gene. The CDR3 extends over 13 amino acids. V lost 8 bases and J lost 3, with 13 bases in between. The germline V gene encodes CDR1 LGHNT and CDR2 FRNRAP. CDR3 region: CASHGSRDTEAFF. In DNA form, the CDR3 reads TGTGCTAGTCACGGCTCGAGAGACACTGAAGCTTTCTTT. Supplemented by reference TRBV12-5 and TRBJ1-1, the full variable domain reads DARVTQTPRHKVTEMGQEVTMRCQPILGHNTVFWYRQTMMQGLELLAYFRNRAPLDDSGMPKDRFSAEMPDATLATLKIQPSEPRDSAVYFCASHGSRDTEAFFGQGTRLTVV.

Many counts were recorded for this clonotype. This rearrangement joins TRBV29-1 to TRBJ2-5; D is unresolved. The CDR3 runs to 13 residues. Germline V gene data show CDR1 as SQVTM and CDR2 as ANQGSEA. V lost 4 bases and J 1 base, leaving 10 bases between the germline ends. The CDR3 DNA reads as TGCAGCGTTGGGACGAGACCCCAAGAGACCCAGTACTTC. This translates into CSVGTRPQETQYF.

The rearrangement joins TRBV21-1 to TRBJ2-7; the table's D call TRBD1 went unverified against the DNA. TRBV21-1 is termed a pseudogene. The CDR3 has 14 amino acids. The CDR3 sequence is CASVLRDAAYEQYF. The CDR3 DNA reads as TGTGCCAGCGTACTCCGGGACGCCGCCTACGAGCAGTACTTC.

This clonotype appeared a few times. This chain joins TRBV20-1 and TRBJ2-3; D might be TRBD1 (5 bases). The CDR3 totals 15 residues. Germline-derived CDR1 and CDR2 are DFQATT and SNEGSKA (reference sequence). V lost 1 base and J lost 3, with 14 bases in between. The CDR3 coding sequence is TGCAGTGCTAGAGTCACAGGAAGGGGAACAGATACGCAGTATTTT. Its translation is CSARVTGRGTDTQYF.

The chain employs TRBV5-1 and TRBJ2-5; the match to TRBD2 covers 8 bases. The J segment lost 5 bases and the V segment lost 4 bases, leaving 10 bases of the junction unmatched. The CDR3 is 15 amino acids. CDR1 is SGHRS and CDR2 is YFSETQ in the germline V gene. In DNA form, the CDR3 reads TGCGCCAGCAGCCAAACGGGACTAGGAGAGGAGACCCAGTACTTC. This gives the protein CASSQTGLGEETQYF.

This clonotype was observed many times. The chain recombines TRBV11-3 with TRBJ1-4; 9 nucleotides align to TRBD1. V shed 2 bases, J shed 7 bases, and the junction held 8 bases outside the gene matches. Germline lookup yields CDR1 SGHNT and CDR2 YENEEA. The CDR3 loop spans 16 amino acids. The DNA of the CDR3 is TGTGCCAGCAGCTTATCCATCAGGGGACAGGGTGAAAAACTGTTTTTT. The encoded protein is CASSLSIRGQGEKLFF.

This clonotype was seen many times. The V call is TRBV7-2, the J call TRBJ2-2, with D unresolved. Germline V lookup: CDR1 SGHTA, CDR2 FQGNSA. The CDR3 has 15 amino acids. With 6 bases removed from V and 5 bases from J, the gap between germline ends came to 16 bases. DNA of the CDR3: TGTGCCAGCAGTTCCACTTTTGGGTTGACCGGGGAGCTGTTTTTT. Its protein product is CASSSTFGLTGELFF.

The chain links TRBV6-5 to TRBJ1-2, with TRBD1 matching over 7 bases. V lost 0 bases to trimming and J lost 4 bases; unmatched junction nucleotides: 5. This CDR3 contains 15 residues. In germline, CDR1 is MNHEY, CDR2 SVGAGI. The CDR3 sequence is CASSYSPTGTYGYTF. Here the CDR3 DNA reads TGTGCCAGCAGTTACTCGCCGACAGGGACCTATGGCTACACCTTC.

The chain links TRBV14 to TRBJ2-3; unclear D gene. The CDR3 runs 13 residues. Germline assignment: CDR1 SGHDN and CDR2 FVKESK. The V gene lost 5 bases and the J gene lost 3 bases, with 9 bases spanning the gap. CDR3 amino acids: CASSGAGTDTQYF. CDR3 coding DNA: TGTGCCAGCAGCGGAGCCGGAACAGATACGCAGTATTTT.

This clonotype was counted only a few times. J is TRBJ1-1 and V is TRBV5-1, with D uncertain. The germline gives CDR1 SGHRS, CDR2 YFSETQ. Trimming removed 0 bases at V and 4 bases at J, with 16 bases between. This CDR3 region has 16 residues. The CDR3 is CASSLGPAMVSTEAFF. In DNA, the CDR3 is TGCGCCAGCAGCTTGGGCCCAGCAATGGTTAGCACTGAAGCTTTCTTT.

This clonotype was observed at least ten times. The V gene is TRBV18, the J gene TRBJ2-1; tentatively, D is TRBD2 (5 bases). Trimming removed 3 bases at V and 12 bases at J, with 15 bases between. Germline V CDR1 and CDR2: KGHSH, LQKENI. The CDR3 spans 13 residues. CDR3 amino acids: CASSPPAGEGQFF. CDR3 coding DNA: TGTGCCAGCTCACCCCCAGCCGGTGAGGGGCAGTTCTTC.

This clonotype was found a few times. The chain joins TRBV6-6 to TRBJ1-5; D unclear. V was shortened by 2 bases and J by 7 bases, with 6 bases between the two germline ends. The CDR3 sequence is 12 residues long. Germline CDR1 is MNHNY and CDR2 is SVGAGI (reference sequence). CDR3 nucleotide sequence: TGTGCCAGCAGTTACAAGGAACAGCCCCAGCATTTT. Encoded protein: CASSYKEQPQHF.

The chain links TRBV7-9 to TRBJ1-1, with TRBD1 as a possible D gene (5 bases). V lost 11 bases, J lost 3 bases, and 13 bases lay in between. Germline assignment: CDR1 SEHNR and CDR2 FQNEAQ (reference sequence). The CDR3 consists of 12 residues. CDR3 residues: CAGQLPHTEAFF. The DNA for the CDR3 is TGTGCCGGACAACTCCCCCACACTGAAGCTTTCTTT.

This clonotype was seen only a few times. The chain joins TRBV6-1 to TRBJ2-2, with D maybe TRBD1 (7 bases). Germline-derived CDR1 and CDR2 are MNHNS and SASEGT. The CDR3 extends over 19 amino acids. V dropped 5 bases and J dropped 1 base, with 23 bases sitting between them. Written as DNA, the CDR3 is TGTGCCAGCAGTCGCGGGACAGCTTATGTGTTGATGAACACCGGGGAGCTGTTTTTT. It is translated as CASSRGTAYVLMNTGELFF.

This clonotype was detected ten times or more. The CDR3 coding sequence is TGTGCCAGCAGCTTAGGGGCAGTCACAGATACGCAGTATTTT. Its protein product is CASSLGAVTDTQYF. The rearrangement links TRBV7-2 to TRBJ2-3, with D hard to call. Germline loops: CDR1 SGHTA, CDR2 FQGNSA. V was shortened by 1 base and J by 2 bases, with 7 bases between the two germline ends. This CDR3 is 14 amino acids long.